This entry features one T cell receptor beta chain sequence. These data come from a study of T cell responses to AZD1222 COVID-19 vaccine. Profiled with immunoSEQ multiplex PCR; TCRdb holds only in-frame clones, not every one. The table shows roughly 120,000 clones, with 92% occurring only once. From germline, CDR1 is MNHNS and CDR2 SASEGT. This CDR3 has 16 residues. Trimming took off 2 bases at V and 3 bases at J, with 17 bases between the two ends. The source of this sequence is an adult who received the AZD1222 COVID-19 vaccine. The gene calls are TRBV6-1 and TRBJ2-7; D is unclear. The source was peripheral blood, collected 28 days after the second AZD1222 dose. The CDR3: CASSEMAPSDFYEQYF. The CDR3 DNA follows: TGTGCCAGCAGTGAAATGGCCCCCAGTGATTTCTACGAGCAGTACTTC.